This T cell receptor beta chain was obtained from a study of blood T cell repertoires in COVID-19. Libraries were prepared by immunoSEQ multiplex PCR; TCRdb keeps only in-frame clonotypes and omits some of them. In the table there are about 150,000 clones, roughly 80% of which are singletons. The CDR3 contains 14 residues. Germline V gene lookup returns CDR1 SGHRS and CDR2 YFSETQ. The V and J ends lost 3 bases and 5 bases, in that order; junction bases with no gene match: 7. The clonotype comes from a man aged 45-65 years with active or convalescent COVID-19. The chain combines TRBV5-1 with TRBJ1-1; 7 bases agree with TRBD1. Sequenced: peripheral blood. The CDR3 region is CASSSRQGQTEAFF. DNA of the CDR3: TGCGCCAGCAGCTCCCGACAGGGTCAAACTGAAGCTTTCTTT.